This T cell receptor beta chain was identified in a study of blood T cell repertoires in COVID-19. Assay: immunoSEQ multiplex PCR; the TCRdb copy retains only in-frame clones and omits some. Seen here are around 260,000 clones, about 87% observed once, and the top ten hold 4%. Per the germline V gene, CDR1 is LGHNA and CDR2 is YNFKEQ. The CDR3 loop spans 16 amino acids. The germline V and J ends were trimmed by 0 bases and 4 bases, with 13 bases remaining between them. The sample holds one count of this clone. What was sequenced was peripheral blood. This chain uses TRBV4-2 with TRBJ1-5; D uncertain. The TCR sequence derives from a man aged 55-75 years who had recovered from COVID-19. The CDR3: CASSQDKQNWNQPQHF. The CDR3 DNA sequence: TGTGCCAGCAGCCAAGATAAACAGAATTGGAATCAGCCCCAGCATTTT.